This is a list of T cell receptor beta chains from one sample in a study of blood T cell repertoires in COVID-19. Profiled with immunoSEQ multiplex PCR; TCRdb holds only in-frame clones, not every one. The table records 200,000 to 250,000 clones, 80% to 90% of them present only once. Material for sequencing was PBMCs or T cells enriched from blood (not recorded which). The receptors were sampled from a woman under 30 in a cohort exposed to, infected with or recovered from COVID-19 (not recorded which). CDR3s include the opening cysteine and the closing phenylalanine or tryptophan. The D gene is left open where the match is weak. The listing skips clone size in some rows; elsewhere it reads once, few, many or a size class.

>TRBV4-2|.|once|TRBJ2-7
TGTGCCAGCAGCCAAGTATTCATGACAGGTAACTACGAGCAGTACTTC
CASSQVFMTGNYEQYF
>TRBV6-1|.|.|TRBJ2-7
TGTGCCAGCAGTGAGAACGGTTCCTACGAGCAGTACTTC
CASSENGSYEQYF
>TRBV30|TRBD1|.|TRBJ2-1
TGTGCCTGGAATACAGGGGGTAATGAGCAGTTCTTC
CAWNTGGNEQFF
>TRBV10-1|.|.|TRBJ2-2
TGCGCCAGCAGTGAGCAGGATGCGAACACCGGGGAGCTGTTTTTT
CASSEQDANTGELFF
>TRBV27|.|.|TRBJ1-5
TGTGCCAGCTCAAGCGGGGCCTATCAGCCCCAGCATTTT
CASSSGAYQPQHF
>TRBV2|TRBD2|.|TRBJ2-3
TGTGCCAGCAGGGGGACTAGTCGCACAGATACGCAGTATTTT
CASRGTSRTDTQYF
>TRBV11-2|.|few|TRBJ2-1
TGTGCCAGCAGCTCGGACAGACACAATGAGCAGTTCTTC
CASSSDRHNEQFF
>TRBV5-1|.|.|TRBJ1-1
TGCGCCAGCACCACCGGGACAACGAACACTGAAGCTTTCTTT
CASTTGTTNTEAFF
>TRBV3-1/TRBV3-2|.|.|TRBJ2-1
TGTGCCAGCAGCCCTCAGAATACCGTATACAATGAGCAGTTCTTC
CASSPQNTVYNEQFF
>TRBV6-5|TRBD1|.|TRBJ1-2
TGTGCCAGCAGTTCACAGGGGAACTATGGCTACACCTTC
CASSSQGNYGYTF
>TRBV28|TRBD2|.|TRBJ2-3
TGTGCCAGCAGTTCCGTCGGACTAGCAGATACGCAGTATTTT
CASSSVGLADTQYF
>TRBV9|.|.|TRBJ2-3
TGTGCCAGCAGCCTCGAGACTGTCACAGATACGCAGTATTTT
CASSLETVTDTQYF
>TRBV29-1|.|.|TRBJ2-1
TGCAGCGTTGAAGATCGCGCCTACAATGAGCAGTTCTTC
CSVEDRAYNEQFF
>TRBV11-2|TRBD1|once|TRBJ1-5
TGTGCCAGCAGCCTCGACAGGGGGCTTTATCAGCCCCAGCATTTT
CASSLDRGLYQPQHF
>TRBV7-8|TRBD1|.|TRBJ1-5
TGTGCCAGCAGCTTCGGTGGGACAGGAGGTAGCAATCAGCCCCAGCATTTT
CASSFGGTGGSNQPQHF
>TRBV9|TRBD2|.|TRBJ2-5
TGTGCCAGCAGTATAGGACTAGCGGGGGAGACCCAGTACTTC
CASSIGLAGETQYF
>TRBV3-1/TRBV3-2|TRBD2|.|TRBJ2-1
TGTGCCAGCAGCCAAGAGTGGCTAGCGGCCTCCTACAATGAGCAGTTCTTC
CASSQEWLAASYNEQFF
>TRBV9|TRBD1|.|TRBJ2-5
TGTGCCAGCAGCGTCACCCCGACAGGGGTGGAGACCCAGTACTTC
CASSVTPTGVETQYF
>TRBV7-6|.|.|TRBJ2-7
TGTGCCAGCAGCCTCTGGGACAAAGGGAACGAGCAGTACTTC
CASSLWDKGNEQYF
>TRBV7-9|.|.|TRBJ2-1
TGTGCCAGCAGCCCCGGGGGCGGGAGCGGCCCCTACAATGAGCAGTTCTTC
CASSPGGGSGPYNEQFF
>TRBV18|TRBD1|once|TRBJ1-2
TGTGCCAGCTCACTTCCAGGGGGCCCTCACTATGGCTACACCTTC
CASSLPGGPHYGYTF
>TRBV6-5|.|.|TRBJ1-4
TGTGCCAGCAGTTTGACTCGGGAAAAACTGTTTTTT
CASSLTREKLFF
>TRBV12-5|.|once|TRBJ1-1
TGTGCTAGTGGTTTAGCCACAGGCACTGAAGCTTTCTTT
CASGLATGTEAFF
>TRBV5-4|.|.|TRBJ1-6
TGTGCCAGCAGCCCAGCGGCAGGGGCCAAGGGAAATTCACCCCTCCACTTT
CASSPAAGAKGNSPLHF
>TRBV19|.|.|TRBJ1-1
TGTGCCAGTAGTATAATCACTGGAAGGGGAGCTTTCTTT
CASSIITGRGAFF
>TRBV28|.|once|TRBJ1-5
TGTGCCAGCAGCACCAAAGGGCCAGGGATGGATCAGCCCCAGCATTTT
CASSTKGPGMDQPQHF
>TRBV7-2|TRBD2|few|TRBJ2-1
TGTGCCAGCAGCTATCGGCTAAGCGGGGGAAACAATGAGCAGTTCTTC
CASSYRLSGGNNEQFF
>TRBV24-1|.|few|TRBJ1-2
TGTGCCACCAGTGACGTTGACAGTGGCTACACCTTC
CATSDVDSGYTF
>TRBV30|.|.|TRBJ1-1
TGTGCCTGGAGTAGGAGGGGCTCTGAAGCTTTCTTT
CAWSRRGSEAFF
>TRBV28|TRBD1|.|TRBJ1-1
TGTGCCAGCAGTAAGGACAGGGACACACTCATGAACACTGAAGCTTTCTTT
CASSKDRDTLMNTEAFF
>TRBV28|.|.|TRBJ1-5
TGTGCCAGCAGTTCCCCATGGCCCCAGCATTTT
CASSSPWPQHF
>TRBV5-8|TRBD1|.|TRBJ1-2
TGTGCCAGCAGCCCCGGGACAGGGGGCGGCTATGGCTACACCTTC
CASSPGTGGGYGYTF
>TRBV5-1|TRBD1|.|TRBJ1-4
TGCGCCAGCAGACCGGGACAGAATGAAAAACTGTTTTTT
CASRPGQNEKLFF
>TRBV5-4|TRBD1|.|TRBJ1-2
TGTGCCAGCAGCTTTTCTAGACAGGGCTATGGCTACACCTTC
CASSFSRQGYGYTF
>TRBV24-1|.|.|TRBJ1-5
TGTGCCACCAGTGATTCGTCGGGAGGTAATCAGCCCCAGCATTTT
CATSDSSGGNQPQHF
>TRBV4-1|.|.|TRBJ1-6
TGCGCCAGCAGCCAAGATCCGGGGTCACCCCTCCACTTT
CASSQDPGSPLHF
>TRBV5-6|TRBD1|.|TRBJ1-5
TGTGCCAGCGCACAGGGGGCAGGACAGCCCCAGCATTTT
CASAQGAGQPQHF
>TRBV9|TRBD2|.|TRBJ2-1
TGTGCCAGCAGTGGGGGACTAGAGCAGTTCTTC
CASSGGLEQFF
>TRBV27|TRBD1|.|TRBJ1-6
TGTGCCAGCAGCCGCCGAGCCCCGGACAGGGAGAGAGAGGGCTCCTATAATTCACCCCTCCACTTT
CASSRRAPDREREGSYNSPLHF
>TRBV7-3|.|few|TRBJ2-3
TGTGCCAGCAACGAAGGGGCAGGCGTCGCAGATACGCAGTATTTT
CASNEGAGVADTQYF
>TRBV5-6|.|.|TRBJ1-1
TGTGCCAGCAGCCTGCGGGCAACAACTGAAGCTTTCTTT
CASSLRATTEAFF
>TRBV9|.|once|TRBJ1-1
TGTGCCAGCAGCGTAGCGGGGGTAGGGAACGCTGAAGCTTTCTTT
CASSVAGVGNAEAFF